This entry is about one TCR beta chain. What it binds is unknown. Produced via immunoSEQ multiplex PCR; TCRdb's table is partial and in-frame only. The repertoire has about 23,000 clones, 97% of them found once; the top ten carry more than 0.15%. Conventional CD4 T cells were sorted as CD4+CD127+ cells. The sample belongs to a study of B cell selection in AIRE deficiency. Findings and limits, study-wide: CDR3s were shorter in shared Treg sequences, reflecting few non-templated nucleotide insertions. Of approximately 3,600 shared Treg TCRbeta sequences, about 32% were healthy-donor-only and around 9.5% patient-only. Roughly 31% of healthy-shared Treg sequences were found among patient Tconv cells.

Germline CDR1 and CDR2: KGHSH and LQKENI. The CDR3 is 15 residues long. The ends were cut back, 0 bases at V and 7 bases at J, with 13 bases in the middle. The gene calls are TRBV18 and TRBJ2-1, with D maybe TRBD1 (5 bases). Source material: conventional CD4+ T cells sorted from PBMCs. The clonotype was recovered from a human donor with AIRE deficiency. The CDR3 here is CASSPPSRVVNEQFF. CDR3 nucleotide sequence: TGTGCCAGCTCACCACCGTCCAGGGTTGTGAATGAGCAGTTCTTC.